These 2 T cell receptor beta chains came from one sample sequenced in a study of ipilimumab plus nivolumab after autologous stem cell transplantation. Profiling relied on immunoSEQ multiplex PCR, and the TCRdb table lists in-frame clones only, not all of them. In the table there are about 5,000 clones, under 80% of which are singletons. Sequences were derived from PBMCs, sampled in a trial of ipilimumab plus nivolumab as post-transplant consolidation. All receptors come from a male donor with multiple myeloma.

The rearrangement links TRBV21-1 to TRBJ2-2; the table's D call, TRBD2, has no DNA check behind it. TRBV21-1 represents a pseudogene. The CDR3 extends over 19 amino acids. The CDR3 nucleotides read TGTGCCAGCAGCTCCCTCGGGACTAGCGGGGGAGCGAACACCGGGGAGCTGTTTTTT. It encodes CASSSLGTSGGANTGELFF.

The chain uses TRBV6-1 and TRBJ2-7; D perhaps matches TRBD2 (5 bases). The CDR3 loop spans 13 amino acids. V shed 2 bases and J shed 7 bases, with 12 bases lying between them. Germline CDR1 MNHNS, CDR2 SASEGT. Here the CDR3 DNA reads TGTGCCAGCAGTGAATTAGACGGGGAAGAGCAGTACTTC. Amino acids: CASSELDGEEQYF.